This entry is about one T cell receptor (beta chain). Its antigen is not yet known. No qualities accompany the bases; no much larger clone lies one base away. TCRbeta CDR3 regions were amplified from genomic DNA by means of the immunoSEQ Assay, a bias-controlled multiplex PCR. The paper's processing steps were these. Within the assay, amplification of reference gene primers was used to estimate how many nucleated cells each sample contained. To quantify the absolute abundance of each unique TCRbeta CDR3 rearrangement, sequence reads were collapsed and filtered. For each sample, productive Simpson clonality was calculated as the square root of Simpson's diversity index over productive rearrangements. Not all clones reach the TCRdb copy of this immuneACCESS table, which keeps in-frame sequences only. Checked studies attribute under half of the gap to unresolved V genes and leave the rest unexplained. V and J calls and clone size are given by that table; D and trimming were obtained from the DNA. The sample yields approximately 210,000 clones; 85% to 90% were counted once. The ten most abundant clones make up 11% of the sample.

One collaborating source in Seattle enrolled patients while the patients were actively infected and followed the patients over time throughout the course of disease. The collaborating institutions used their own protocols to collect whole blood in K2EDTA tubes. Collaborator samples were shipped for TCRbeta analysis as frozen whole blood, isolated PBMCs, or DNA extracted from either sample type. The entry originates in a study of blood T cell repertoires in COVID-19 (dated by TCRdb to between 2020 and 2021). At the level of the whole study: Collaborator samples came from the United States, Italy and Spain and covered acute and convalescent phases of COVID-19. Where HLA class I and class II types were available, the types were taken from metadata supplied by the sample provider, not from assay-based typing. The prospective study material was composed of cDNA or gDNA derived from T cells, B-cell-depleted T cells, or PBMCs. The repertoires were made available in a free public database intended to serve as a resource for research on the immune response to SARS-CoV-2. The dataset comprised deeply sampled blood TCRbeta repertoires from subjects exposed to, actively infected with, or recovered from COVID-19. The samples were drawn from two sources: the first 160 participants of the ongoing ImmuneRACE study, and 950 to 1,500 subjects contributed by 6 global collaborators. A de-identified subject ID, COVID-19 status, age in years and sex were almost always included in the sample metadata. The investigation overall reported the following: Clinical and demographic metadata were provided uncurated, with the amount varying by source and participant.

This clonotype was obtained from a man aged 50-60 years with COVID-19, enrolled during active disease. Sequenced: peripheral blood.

The CDR3 here reads CASSQEGTVSYEQYF. The nucleotides read TGTGCCAGCAGCCAAGAAGGGACAGTCTCCTACGAGCAGTACTTC. The sequence is built from TRBV4-2 and TRBJ2-7, and TRBD1 matches 7 of the central bases. In the germline V gene, CDR1 corresponds to LGHNA and CDR2 to YNFKEQ. Relative to germline, V is missing 0 bases and J is missing 0 bases, with 2 bases of the junction outside any gene match. Counted from cysteine to phenylalanine, this CDR3 has 15 amino acids. Of all the DNA, just the CDR3 is kept, 45 bases in frame from base 1.